The text below deals with one T cell receptor (beta chain). This sample was taken from a study of OX40 agonist ivuxolimab in advanced cancers. Study summary: Partial responses were observed in three patients, of whom one had hepatocellular carcinoma and two had cutaneous melanoma.

The germline gives CDR1 SNHLY, CDR2 FYNNEI. The CDR3 runs to 14 residues. V lost 7 bases, J lost 6 bases, and 19 bases lay in between. Method: immunoSEQ multiplex PCR; TCRdb's copy keeps in-frame clones and lacks some. The data contain tens of thousands of clones, roughly four fifths of them singletons. This specimen was CD4+ or CD8+ T cells sorted from blood, taken in a trial of the OX40 agonist ivuxolimab. This sequence originates from an adult with an advanced solid tumor such as melanoma, head and neck, liver or kidney cancer. The V and J genes are TRBV2 and TRBJ2-7; maybe TRBD2 (6 bases). The CDR3 reads CASNSVTRGAEQYF. The CDR3 DNA reads as TGTGCCAGCAACTCGGTCACCCGCGGGGCCGAGCAGTACTTC.